A single sample gave rise to the 25 T cell receptor beta chains below, sequenced in a study of shared clonotypes between healthy human individuals. Positively selected for CCR7, the CD45RO-negative cells used as naive CD8 cells excluded terminally differentiated effector memory CD45RA+ cells. Libraries were prepared by immunoSEQ multiplex PCR; TCRdb keeps only in-frame clonotypes and omits some of them. In the table there are about 2.1 million clones, under 95% of which are singletons. Sequencing was performed on naive CD8+ T cells from PBMCs. The receptors were gathered from a man younger than 35 in good health. Some clones in this sample may be carry-over from other donors' samples.

J is TRBJ2-3 and V is TRBV28; 11 bases match TRBD2. V lost 4 bases and J lost 6; bases outside the gene matches: 9. Germline V gene lookup returns CDR1 MDHEN and CDR2 SYDVKM. This CDR3 comprises 16 residues. The CDR3 here is CASSSLLAGGVDTQYF. The CDR3 DNA is TGTGCCAGCAGTTCGTTGTTAGCGGGAGGGGTGGATACGCAGTATTTT.

The rearrangement links TRBV28 to TRBJ2-7; D not certain. This CDR3 has 14 amino acids. Trimming took off 6 bases at V and 2 bases at J, with 14 bases between the two ends. The germline gives CDR1 MDHEN, CDR2 SYDVKM. CDR3 amino acids: CASSPYVAAYEQYF. DNA of the CDR3: TGTGCCAGCAGCCCCTACGTGGCCGCCTACGAGCAGTACTTC.

V is TRBV29-1 and J is TRBJ2-1; TRBD1 agrees at 9 bases. V gave up 6 bases and J gave up 8 bases; unmatched junction bases: 11. Per the germline V gene, CDR1 is SQVTM and CDR2 is ANQGSEA. CDR3 length: 14 residues. The CDR3, as DNA: TGCAGCGTCCGCCGGGCGGGACAGGGCTATGAGCAGTTCTTC. The encoded protein is CSVRRAGQGYEQFF.

The genes are TRBV27 and TRBJ2-7; 7 nucleotides line up with TRBD2. CDR3 length: 13 amino acids. Germline values: CDR1 MNHEY, CDR2 SMNVEV (reference sequence). J lost 0 bases, V lost 8 bases, and 4 bases had no gene match. CDR3 DNA sequence: TGTGCCAGCGGGGAGGGCCACTCCTACGAGCAGTACTTC. Amino acids: CASGEGHSYEQYF.

Here the CDR3 reads CASSTGGGLAGDYEQYF. The CDR3 DNA reads as TGTGCCAGCAGTACCGGGGGGGGACTAGCGGGAGACTACGAGCAGTACTTC. The gene calls are TRBV27 and TRBJ2-7, with TRBD2 identical over 14 bases. Germline V lookup: CDR1 MNHEY, CDR2 SMNVEV (reference sequence). The CDR3 contains 17 residues. V shed 5 bases and J 3 bases; nucleotides not matched to a gene: 9.

The J gene is TRBJ2-7, the V gene TRBV13; possibly TRBD1 or TRBD2 for D (6 bases each). V lost 0 bases, J lost 1 base, and 13 bases lay in between. The CDR3 runs 16 residues. CDR1 PRHDT and CDR2 FYEKMQ come from the germline V gene (reference sequence). CDR3: CASSLGFQGRSYEQYF. CDR3 nucleotide sequence: TGTGCCAGCAGCTTAGGCTTTCAGGGGAGGTCCTACGAGCAGTACTTC.

The rearrangement links TRBV11-2 to TRBJ2-1; TRBD2 aligns across 7 bases. Per the germline V gene, CDR1 is SGHAT and CDR2 is FQNNGV. The CDR3 extends over 17 amino acids. The ends lost 5 bases at V and 10 bases at J; junction bases unmatched: 20. The CDR3 region has the DNA TGTGCCAGCAGCCCAGAGGGGTGGCGGGGGACTTTGTACGAGCAGTTCTTC. It encodes CASSPEGWRGTLYEQFF.

This clone was observed a handful of times. The chain employs TRBV6-5 and TRBJ1-2; TRBD1 agrees at 8 bases. Germline V gene lookup returns CDR1 MNHEY and CDR2 SVGAGI. The V gene end was trimmed by 6 bases and the J gene end by 4 bases; junction bases not matched to a gene: 10. This CDR3 is built from 15 residues. Written as DNA, the CDR3 is TGTGCCAGCAGCCTAAGCCGGACAGGGACCTATGGCTACACCTTC. Amino acid sequence: CASSLSRTGTYGYTF.

The J gene is TRBJ2-1, the V gene TRBV7-8; no firm D call. CDR3 length equals 14 residues. Germline V gives CDR1 SGHVS, CDR2 FQNEAQ. Trimming left V 2 bases short and J 7 bases short, with 12 bases between. CDR3 amino acids: CASSLLVERNEQFF. In DNA form, the CDR3 reads TGTGCCAGCAGCTTATTAGTGGAGAGGAATGAGCAGTTCTTC.

CDR3 loop: CASSLPRTGVNEKLFF. The CDR3 coding sequence is TGTGCCAGCAGCCTGCCTAGGACAGGGGTTAATGAAAAACTGTTTTTT. This chain joins TRBV7-9 and TRBJ1-4, with TRBD1 matching 9 bases. Germline V lookup: CDR1 SEHNR, CDR2 FQNEAQ (reference sequence). This CDR3 is built from 16 residues. Losses at the gene ends were 5 bases for V and 4 bases for J; bases not matched to a gene: 8.

V usage is TRBV6-5 and J usage is TRBJ2-7, with 7 nucleotides matching TRBD2. V dropped 6 bases and J dropped 4; count of bases not matched to a gene: 12. Looked up from germline, CDR1 is MNHEY and CDR2 is SVGAGI. The CDR3 has 15 residues. CDR3 sequence: CASSPGGGSKYEQYF. The CDR3 DNA is TGTGCCAGCAGCCCAGGAGGCGGGAGTAAGTACGAGCAGTACTTC.

This chain joins TRBV9 and TRBJ2-2; 9 positions match TRBD1. Germline lookup yields CDR1 SGDLS and CDR2 YYNGEE. The CDR3 sequence is 15 residues long. V gave up 3 bases and J gave up 6 bases; unmatched junction bases: 6. The CDR3 sequence: CASSGGQGEAGELFF. The CDR3 DNA follows: TGTGCCAGCAGCGGGGGACAGGGTGAGGCCGGGGAGCTGTTTTTT.

This chain links TRBV5-4 with TRBJ1-1; the match to TRBD1 covers 8 bases. Unmatched junction bases numbered 5, after V lost 5 bases and J lost 2 bases. The germline gives CDR1 SGHNT, CDR2 YYREEE (reference sequence). The CDR3 is 14 amino acids. In nucleotides, the CDR3 is TGTGCCAGCAGGGCAGGGGGCTCCAACACTGAAGCTTTCTTT. It specifies CASRAGGSNTEAFF.

The chain is built from TRBV29-1 and TRBJ2-3; a possible D gene is TRBD2 (6 bases). Trimming stripped 5 bases from V and 11 bases from J, with 17 bases between. The germline V gene encodes CDR1 SQVTM and CDR2 ANQGSEA. The CDR3 extends over 12 amino acids. The CDR3 DNA reads TGCAGCGTTCCCAACCCTAGCGTAATGCAGTATTTT. It translates to CSVPNPSVMQYF.

The rearrangement links TRBV4-1 to TRBJ1-2; 10 bases agree with TRBD1. CDR3 size: 15 residues. Germline CDR1 reads MGHRA; CDR2 reads YSYEKL. With 5 bases clipped from V and 2 bases from J, the junction kept 5 bases outside the gene matches. CDR3 residues: CASSTRDRGNYGYTF. Written as DNA, the CDR3 is TGCGCCAGCAGCACCCGGGACAGGGGCAACTATGGCTACACCTTC.

The J gene is TRBJ2-6, the V gene TRBV5-1; 11 bases line up with TRBD1. There are 19 residues in the CDR3. The germline V gene has CDR1 SGHRS and CDR2 YFSETQ. V trimming: 1 base; J trimming: 3 bases; junction bases outside the gene matches: 9. The CDR3 nucleotides are TGCGCCAGCAGCTTGACGGTCGGACAGGGGGCGTATGGGGCCAACGTCCTGACTTTC. Protein product: CASSLTVGQGAYGANVLTF.

This chain links TRBV7-9 with TRBJ1-1; D unresolved. The CDR3 is 15 amino acids. The germline CDR1 and CDR2 sequences are SEHNR and FQNEAQ (reference sequence). Trimming shortened V by 3 bases and J by 0 bases, and 11 bases separated the two germline ends. CDR3 region: CASSFSPGVNTEAFF. In nucleotides, the CDR3 is TGTGCCAGCAGCTTTAGTCCCGGTGTGAACACTGAAGCTTTCTTT.

This rearrangement joins TRBV5-4 to TRBJ2-1; perhaps D is TRBD1 or TRBD2 (6 bases each). Trimming removed 2 bases from V and 6 bases from J, with 21 bases in between. The CDR3 loop spans 17 amino acids. The V gene's germline CDR1 is SGHNT and CDR2 YYREEE (reference sequence). In nucleotides, the CDR3 is TGTGCCAGCAGCTTCCTCCCGGGGGCCGGCCGCGGCAATGAGCAGTTCTTC. Protein: CASSFLPGAGRGNEQFF. Filled out from reference TRBV5-4 and TRBJ2-1, the complete variable domain reads ETGVTQSPTHLIKTRGQQVTLRCSSQSGHNTVSWYQQALGQGPQFIFQYYREEENGRGNFPPRFSGLQFPNYSSELNVNALELDDSALYLCASSFLPGAGRGNEQFFGPGTRLTVL.

This chain joins TRBV27 and TRBJ1-1; D is perhaps TRBD1 (6 bases). The V gene's germline CDR1 is MNHEY and CDR2 SMNVEV (reference sequence). V gave up 5 bases and J gave up 1 base, with 11 bases separating them. The CDR3 totals 14 residues. CDR3 DNA: TGTGCCAGCAGTCAGGACAGTCCGAACACTGAAGCTTTCTTT. Its translation: CASSQDSPNTEAFF.

The rearrangement uses TRBV19 and TRBJ2-7; D unclear. Trimming removed 3 bases from V and 0 bases from J, with 15 bases in between. There are 16 residues in the CDR3. The germline V gene encodes CDR1 LNHDA and CDR2 SQIVND (reference sequence). CDR3 sequence reads: CASSIKGRQTSYEQYF. The CDR3 region has the DNA TGTGCCAGTAGTATCAAAGGTCGGCAGACCTCCTACGAGCAGTACTTC.

This chain connects TRBV11-2 to TRBJ2-1; 10 nucleotides agree with TRBD1. Germline values: CDR1 SGHAT, CDR2 FQNNGV. Germline trimming cut 5 bases from V and 8 bases from J; bases unmatched to any gene: 12. The CDR3 runs to 16 residues. CDR3 in amino acids: CASSIGRDRGSDEQFF. The CDR3 coding sequence is TGTGCCAGCAGCATAGGCCGGGACAGGGGTAGCGATGAGCAGTTCTTC. Using reference TRBV11-2 and TRBJ2-1 for the parts outside the CDR3, the full variable domain is EAGVAQSPRYKIIEKRQSVAFWCNPISGHATLYWYQQILGQGPKLLIQFQNNGVVDDSQLPKDRFSAERLKGVDSTLKIQPAKLEDSAVYLCASSIGRDRGSDEQFFGPGTRLTVL.

There are a few counts of this clone. The V gene is TRBV5-4, the J gene TRBJ2-1; 8 positions match TRBD1. Germline trimming cut 5 bases from V and 7 bases from J; bases unmatched to any gene: 2. The V gene's germline CDR1 is SGHNT and CDR2 YYREEE (reference sequence). The CDR3 has 12 residues. Here the CDR3 DNA reads TGTGCCAGCAGGCGACAGGGGAATGAGCAGTTCTTC. Translating it yields CASRRQGNEQFF.

Comment on this clone: The same CDR3 is also encoded by other DNA sequences in this sample. The V and J genes are TRBV28 and TRBJ2-1; D is unresolved. This CDR3 contains 13 residues. From germline, CDR1 is MDHEN and CDR2 SYDVKM. Trimming pared 1 base from V and 1 base from J, leaving 2 bases between. CDR3 DNA sequence: TGTGCCAGCAGTTTATCTTCCTACAATGAGCAGTTCTTC. This translates into CASSLSSYNEQFF.

The chain carries TRBV7-9 and TRBJ2-7, with TRBD1 as a possible D gene (6 bases). The CDR3 extends over 15 amino acids. V gave up 4 bases and J gave up 4 bases, with 17 bases separating them. In germline, CDR1 is SEHNR, CDR2 FQNEAQ (reference sequence). The CDR3 DNA is TGTGCCAGCAGCTCCCTGTTCAGGGGAGAATACGAGCAGTACTTC. As protein: CASSSLFRGEYEQYF.

The chain is built from TRBV5-6 and TRBJ1-2, with TRBD1 as a possible D gene (6 bases). The CDR3 is 15 residues long. Trimming pared 4 bases from V and 5 bases from J, leaving 18 bases between. Germline CDR1 SGHDT, CDR2 YYEEEE. This chain's CDR3 is CASSLGGGGGYGYTF. The DNA of the CDR3 is TGTGCCAGCAGCCTAGGGGGAGGAGGCGGGTATGGCTACACCTTC.